This paragraph reports one TCR beta chain. Its antigen is still unknown. No per-base quality is available; no much larger clone lies one base away. This sample is part of a study of memory CD4+ T cells and cytomegalovirus serostatus (dated by TCRdb to about 2019). Describing the broader study: The cohort comprised around 35 healthy Belgian adults, 9 CMV seropositive and some 25 CMV seronegative. To replicate a published TCR-based CMV serostatus classifier, the study sequenced CD4+ memory TCRbeta repertoires from a Belgian cohort whose cytomegalovirus serostatus was known. The paper as a whole reports these results and caveats: The results were interpreted as suggesting that the CMV-associated TCR signature is mostly present in the CD4+ memory repertoire. CMV serostatus prediction reached a median bootstrapped AUC of approximately 0.96 with the original framework and 0.85 to 0.91 with a US-trained random forest. The original-framework classifier achieved a median bootstrapped AUC of about 0.95 with a 95% CI of 0.76-1.00 on the Belgian cohort. Of 164 previously reported CMV-associated TCRbeta sequences, around 70 appeared in the CD4+ memory repertoires, each in one to five individuals. Only CD4+CD45RO+ memory cells were sequenced, in contrast to the original study, which included naive and memory CD4+ and CD8+ populations.

Single viable CD3+CD4+CD8-CD45RO+ cells were sorted as memory CD4+ T cells on a FACSAria II. To determine CMV serostatus, a Roche Elecsys assay was used that detects serum IgG against CMV pp150, pp28, p38 and p52. Once the samples were thawed, total CD4+ T cells were enriched through positive selection using CD4 magnetic microbeads. Samples originated from another study that specifically interrogated the CD4+ T cell memory repertoire. Peripheral blood mononuclear cells were isolated and cryopreserved according to standard operating procedures, and serum was stored at -80 degrees C. The staining used CD3-PerCP (BW264/56), CD4-APC (RPA-T4), CD45RO-PE (UCHT1) and CD8-Pacific Orange (3B5) antibodies, and Sytox blue was used to exclude non-viable cells. Genomic DNA was extracted from sorted cells with the Quick-DNA Microprep Kit. Amplification of TCRbeta DNA was done with the immunoSEQ hsTCRbeta kit, following the protocol from the manufacturer. TCRbeta libraries were sequenced on an Illumina MiSeq instrument. Processing in the source paper ran as follows. Removing out-of-frame sequences left approximately 2,000,000 distinct TCRbeta sequences, an average of around 62,000 per individual. Each individual was scored by the count of fewer than 200 previously reported CMV-associated TCRbeta sequences and the total productive distinct TCRbeta count. A beta-binomial model was reimplemented in Python, and scikit-learn random forests with default parameters were trained on data from the US cohort. Classifier performance on the Belgian cohort was summarized as median AUC with percentile confidence intervals over 10,000 bootstrap iterations. Not all clones reach the TCRdb copy of this immuneACCESS table, which keeps in-frame sequences only. Checked studies attribute under half of the gap to unresolved V genes and leave the rest unexplained. The V and J calls and the clone size are those of that table, but D and trimming were determined from the DNA. For this sample there are about 46,000 clones; roughly 78% appear just once. The ten largest clones represent around 0.99% of the sample.

V and J are truncated by 0 bases and 4 bases respectively, leaving an intervening sequence of 10 bases. From cysteine to phenylalanine, the CDR3 is 14 amino acids long. Solely the CDR3 DNA is kept, with 42 bases framed from the first base. The germline V gene encodes CDR1 SGDLS and CDR2 YYNGEE. The sample consisted of memory CD4+ T cells from blood. The receptor's source is an adult in good health and CMV-seronegative. Recombination linked TRBV9 to TRBJ2-5; the D region possibly corresponds to TRBD2 (5 bases align). CDR3 region: CASSVEGGRETQYF. In nucleotide form, the sequence is TGTGCCAGCAGCGTAGAAGGTGGGAGAGAGACCCAGTACTTC. This CDR3, with the reference TRBV9 and TRBJ2-5 proteins standing in past its ends, gives the full variable domain DSGVTQTPKHLITATGQRVTLRCSPRSGDLSVYWYQQSLDQGLQFLIQYYNGEERAKGNILERFSAQQFPDLHSELNLSSLELGDSALYFCASSVEGGRETQYFGPGTRLLVL.